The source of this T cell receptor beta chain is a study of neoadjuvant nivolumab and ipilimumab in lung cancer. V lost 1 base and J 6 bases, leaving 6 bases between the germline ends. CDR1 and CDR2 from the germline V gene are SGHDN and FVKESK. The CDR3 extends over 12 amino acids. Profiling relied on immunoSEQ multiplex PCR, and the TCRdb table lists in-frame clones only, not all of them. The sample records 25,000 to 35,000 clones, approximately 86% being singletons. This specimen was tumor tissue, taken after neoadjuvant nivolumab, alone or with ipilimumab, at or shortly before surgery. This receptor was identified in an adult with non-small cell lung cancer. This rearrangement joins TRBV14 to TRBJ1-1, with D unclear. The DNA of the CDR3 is TGTGCCAGCAGCCAAGTAGGGCCTGAAGCTTTCTTT. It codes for CASSQVGPEAFF.